Included here is one T cell receptor (beta chain) sequence, with context. These data come from a study of OX40 agonist ivuxolimab in advanced cancers. Only in-frame clones appear in the TCRdb table, and some are missing; sequencing was by immunoSEQ multiplex PCR. The sample lists 90,000 to 130,000 clones, 91% occurring once. The starting material was CD4+ or CD8+ T cells sorted from blood, obtained in a trial of the OX40 agonist ivuxolimab. The source is an adult with an advanced solid tumor such as melanoma, head and neck, liver or kidney cancer.

CDR3 protein: CALGKGVGYTF. The CDR3 bases are TGTGCCCTCGGGAAGGGGGTAGGCTACACCTTC. The V call is TRBV30, the J call TRBJ1-2, with a weak D call TRBD1 (6 bases). The CDR3 runs to 11 residues. The V and J ends lost 8 bases and 8 bases respectively, with 15 bases between them. The germline gives CDR1 GTSNPN, CDR2 SVGIG (reference sequence).